This TCR beta chain was retrieved from a study of blood T cell repertoires in COVID-19. Study-level background: Some COVID-19 samples were acute and others convalescent; all came from the United States, Italy and Spain. In each case, the material was cDNA or gDNA derived from T cells, B-cell-depleted T cells, or PBMCs.

Allocation to cohorts depended on clinical history reported by the participants. In the authors' workflow: Cell counts per sample came from amplifying reference gene primers. The method was immunoSEQ multiplex PCR; TCRdb's version includes in-frame clones alone and lacks a portion of them. V and J calls and clone size follow that table, whereas D and trimming were derived from the DNA. The sample lists approximately 200,000 clones; less than 85% were seen once. Germline assignment: CDR1 GTSNPN and CDR2 SVGIG (reference sequence). The CDR3 consists of 13 residues. Trimming removed 5 bases at V and 6 bases at J, with 16 bases between.

Sequencing was done on a sample of PBMCs or T cells enriched from blood (not recorded which). The chain uses TRBV30 and TRBJ1-2; no firm D call. The clonotype was recovered from a man in his forties or fifties who had recovered from COVID-19. The CDR3 bases are TGTGCCTGGGCTGTTATAGGCGCGGATGGCTACACCTTC. This translates into CAWAVIGADGYTF. The whole variable domain, remainder taken from reference TRBV30 and TRBJ1-2, is SQTIHQWPATLVQPVGSPLSLECTVEGTSNPNLYWYRQAAGRGLQLLFYSVGIGQISSEVPQNLSASRPQDRQFILSSKKLLLSDSGFYLCAWAVIGADGYTFGSGTRLTVV.